Listed here are 12 T cell receptor beta chains from one sample, sequenced in a study of T-cell memory formation after mild COVID-19. TCRdb independently ran MiXCR on the 5' RACE reads; one entry per CDR3 protein. This sample has about 140,000 distinct CDR3 sequences, with about 6.1% found just once. Sequenced: PBMCs or a T cell subset sorted from them (not recorded which). These receptors were collected from an adult woman who had mild COVID-19 (a few samples of this study predate the infection). Cell type and time point are not known.

This clonotype was seen ten or more times. V is TRBV29-1 and J is TRBJ1-1; D possibly corresponds to TRBD1 (5 bases). CDR1 SQVTM and CDR2 ANQGSEA come from the germline V gene. The ends were cut back, 5 bases at V and 1 base at J, with 14 bases in the middle. The CDR3 loop spans 14 amino acids. The CDR3 DNA follows: TGCAGCGTTTGTTCCGGGACTGCGAACACTGAAGCTTTCTTT. Amino acid sequence: CSVCSGTANTEAFF.

This clonotype showed up just a few times. The J gene is TRBJ1-2, the V gene TRBV4-1; D gene unclear. Trimming took off 1 base at V and 0 bases at J, with 18 bases between the two ends. The CDR3 runs 18 residues. Germline CDR1 and CDR2: MGHRA and YSYEKL. The CDR3 protein is CASSQGALTAFSNYGYTF. CDR3 bases: TGCGCCAGCAGCCAAGGAGCCTTAACAGCCTTTTCTAACTATGGCTACACCTTC.

This clonotype has only a few counts. The chain couples TRBV20-1 to TRBJ1-2; the D gene is possibly TRBD1 (5 bases). The germline gives CDR1 DFQATT, CDR2 SNEGSKA (reference sequence). Trimming took 5 bases from V and 6 from J, leaving 13 bases between them. The CDR3 covers 12 residues. The DNA for the CDR3 is TGCAGTGCTTCGACGGGACCCAATGGCTACACCTTC. Its protein is CSASTGPNGYTF.

In its sample, this clonotype was seen many times. This chain uses TRBV7-3 with TRBJ2-1; D is unresolved. V was trimmed by 5 bases and J by 4 bases, leaving 6 bases between them. This CDR3 region has 12 residues. The germline gives CDR1 SGHTA, CDR2 FQGTGA. This CDR3 is CASSAGYNEQFF. CDR3 nucleotides: TGTGCCAGCAGCGCCGGGTACAATGAGCAGTTCTTC.

J is TRBJ1-3 and V is TRBV2, with D maybe TRBD1 (5 bases). Germline V gene lookup returns CDR1 SNHLY and CDR2 FYNNEI. The CDR3 is 14 residues long. Trimming took 3 bases from V and 2 from J, leaving 8 bases between them. The CDR3 nucleotides are TGTGCCAGCAGTGAGATACAGGCTGGAAACACCATATATTTT. Protein product: CASSEIQAGNTIYF.

This chain joins TRBV5-4 and TRBJ2-3, with 11 nucleotides matching TRBD2. CDR3 length equals 15 residues. The V and J ends lost 4 bases and 2 bases, in that order; junction bases with no gene match: 3. From germline, CDR1 is SGHNT and CDR2 YYREEE (reference sequence). CDR3 nucleotide sequence: TGTGCCAGCAGCGGTAGCGGGGGGGCCACAGATACGCAGTATTTT. Its translation: CASSGSGGATDTQYF.

There are a few counts of this clonotype. J is TRBJ1-2 and V is TRBV10-3; TRBD1 agrees at 7 bases. The J segment lost 2 bases and the V segment lost 8 bases, leaving 8 bases of the junction unmatched. This CDR3 is 14 amino acids long. Germline V gene lookup returns CDR1 ENHRY and CDR2 SYGVKD. CDR3 coding DNA: TGTGCCATCTCAAAGGTGGGACAGAACTATGGCTACACCTTC. Translation: CAISKVGQNYGYTF.

This clonotype was counted many times. The chain is built from TRBV10-3 and TRBJ1-3; 8 nucleotides agree with TRBD1. CDR1 ENHRY and CDR2 SYGVKD come from the germline V gene. The CDR3 sequence is 18 residues long. Trimming cost V 1 base and J 0 bases; bases outside gene matches: 8. The CDR3 is CAISEWEPGQASGNTIYF. The CDR3 DNA reads as TGTGCCATCAGTGAGTGGGAACCGGGACAGGCCTCTGGAAACACCATATATTTT.

The table lists this clonotype with many counts. The chain uses TRBV6-1 and TRBJ2-7; no reliable D call. Between the trimmed V and J ends, which lost 10 bases and 4 bases, there was a span of 8 bases. Germline lookup yields CDR1 MNHNS and CDR2 SASEGT. The CDR3 spans 10 residues. The CDR3 spells CATSPYEQYF. In DNA form, the CDR3 reads TGTGCCACCTCCCCATACGAGCAGTACTTC.

This clonotype came up a few times. V and J are TRBV5-5 and TRBJ2-1; 8 bases agree with TRBD1. In germline, CDR1 is SGHKS, CDR2 YYEKEE (reference sequence). This CDR3 spans 16 amino acids. Trimming cost V 0 bases and J 6 bases; bases outside gene matches: 8. CDR3 bases: TGTGCCAGCAGCTTGGATATTCTAACAGGGGGCAATGAGCAGTTCTTC. As protein: CASSLDILTGGNEQFF.

Regarding this clonotype: With a much larger clone just one base away, this may be a read error. The chain is built from TRBV13 and TRBJ2-3; D is ambiguous. Germline V gene data show CDR1 as PRHDT and CDR2 as FYEKMQ (reference sequence). V dropped 2 bases and J dropped 2 bases, with 5 bases sitting between them. This CDR3 is 13 amino acids long. The CDR3 nucleotides are TGTGCCAGCAGCTTATTAATCACAGATACGCAGTATTTT. Encoded protein: CASSLLITDTQYF.

In this sample, this clonotype turned up many times. The V call is TRBV20-1, the J call TRBJ1-6, with D maybe TRBD1 (5 bases). This CDR3 is built from 15 residues. Trimming removed 4 bases from V and 6 bases from J, with 16 bases in between. Germline assignment: CDR1 DFQATT and CDR2 SNEGSKA (reference sequence). CDR3 in amino acids: CSAIPAGKFNSPLHF. CDR3 DNA sequence: TGCAGTGCTATTCCCGCAGGGAAGTTTAATTCACCCCTCCACTTT.